This TCR beta chain was sequenced during a study of T cells in Graves' hyperthyroidism and ophthalmopathy. Notes on the study in general: Most thyroid-expanded clonotypes above 0.001 were also found in blood. Patients with ophthalmopathy were separated from those with stable hyperthyroidism by a 13 V-J model.

The table lists this clonotype with many counts. The antigen remains undetermined. Germline-derived CDR1 and CDR2 are LGHDT and YNNKEL (reference sequence). The CDR3 covers 14 residues. Trimming shortened V by 4 bases and J by 7 bases, and 14 bases separated the two germline ends. Amplified TCR beta CDR3 regions derived from RNA transcripts. Initially, a first-round RT-PCR of the TCR CDR3 employed the HTBI primer set. MiXCR, run by TCRdb on the multiplex PCR reads, gives a single entry per CDR3 protein. The repertoire holds about 380,000 distinct CDR3 sequences, with roughly 13% as singletons. The sequence was obtained from a woman in her fifties or sixties with Graves' hyperthyroidism. The V and J genes are TRBV3-1 and TRBJ2-1; TRBD2 might be the D (6 bases). The sample comprised blood. The CDR3 is CASSPWREENEQFF. The CDR3 bases are TGTGCCAGCAGCCCGTGGAGGGAGGAAAATGAGCAGTTCTTC.